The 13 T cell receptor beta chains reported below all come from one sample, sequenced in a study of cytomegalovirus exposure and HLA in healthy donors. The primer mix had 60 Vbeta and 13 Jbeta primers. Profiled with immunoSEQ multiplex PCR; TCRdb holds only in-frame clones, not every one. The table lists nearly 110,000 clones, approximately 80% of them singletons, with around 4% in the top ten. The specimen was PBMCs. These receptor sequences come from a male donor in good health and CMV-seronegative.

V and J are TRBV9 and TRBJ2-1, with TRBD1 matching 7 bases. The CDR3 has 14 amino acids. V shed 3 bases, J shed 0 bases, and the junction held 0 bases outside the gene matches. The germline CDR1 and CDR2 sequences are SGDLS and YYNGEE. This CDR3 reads CASSAGGSYNEQFF. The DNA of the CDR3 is TGTGCCAGCAGCGCAGGGGGCTCCTACAATGAGCAGTTCTTC.

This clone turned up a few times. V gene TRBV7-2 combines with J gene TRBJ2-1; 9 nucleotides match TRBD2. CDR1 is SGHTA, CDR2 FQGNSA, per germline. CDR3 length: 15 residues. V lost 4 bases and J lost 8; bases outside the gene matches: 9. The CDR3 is CASSSPGLAIHEQFF. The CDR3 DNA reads TGTGCCAGCAGCTCACCGGGACTAGCTATCCATGAGCAGTTCTTC.

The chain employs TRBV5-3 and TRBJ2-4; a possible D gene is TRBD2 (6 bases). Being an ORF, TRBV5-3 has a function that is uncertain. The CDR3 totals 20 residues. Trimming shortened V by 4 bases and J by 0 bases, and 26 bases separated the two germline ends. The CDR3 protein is CARSPQHERAKSLAKNIQYF. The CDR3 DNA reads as TGTGCCAGAAGCCCCCAACACGAGCGGGCCAAGTCGCTAGCCAAAAACATTCAGTACTTC.

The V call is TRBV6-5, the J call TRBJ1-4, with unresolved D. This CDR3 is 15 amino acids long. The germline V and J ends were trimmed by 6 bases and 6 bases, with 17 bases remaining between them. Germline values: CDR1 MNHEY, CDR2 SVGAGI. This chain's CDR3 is CASRPPFSSHEKLFF. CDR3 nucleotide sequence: TGTGCCAGCAGACCCCCGTTCAGTTCCCATGAAAAACTGTTTTTT.

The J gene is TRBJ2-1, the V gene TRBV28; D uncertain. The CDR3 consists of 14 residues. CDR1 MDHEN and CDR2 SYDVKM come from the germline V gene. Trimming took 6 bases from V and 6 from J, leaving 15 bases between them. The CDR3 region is CASSSILFTNEQFF. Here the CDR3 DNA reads TGTGCCAGCAGCTCTATTTTGTTCACCAATGAGCAGTTCTTC.

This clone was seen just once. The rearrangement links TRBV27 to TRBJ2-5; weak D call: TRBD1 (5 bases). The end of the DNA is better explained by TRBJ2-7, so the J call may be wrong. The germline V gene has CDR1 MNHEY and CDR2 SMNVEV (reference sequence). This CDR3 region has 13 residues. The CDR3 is CASMGQAAYEQYF. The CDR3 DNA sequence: TGTGCCAGCATGGGGCAGGCCGCCTACGAGCAGTACTTC.

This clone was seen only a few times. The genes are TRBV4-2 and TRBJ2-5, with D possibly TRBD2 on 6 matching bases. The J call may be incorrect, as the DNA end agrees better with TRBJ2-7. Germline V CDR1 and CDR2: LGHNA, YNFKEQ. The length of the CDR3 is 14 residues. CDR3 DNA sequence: TGTGCCAGCAGCCAAGATTGGGGGGTCGCCGAGCAGTACTTC. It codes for CASSQDWGVAEQYF.

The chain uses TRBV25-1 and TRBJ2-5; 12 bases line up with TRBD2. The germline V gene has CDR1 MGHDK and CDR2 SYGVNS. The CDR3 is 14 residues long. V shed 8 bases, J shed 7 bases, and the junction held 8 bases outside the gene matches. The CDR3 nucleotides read TGTGCCAGCCGACGGACTAGCGGGGCAGGGACCCAGTACTTC. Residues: CASRRTSGAGTQYF.

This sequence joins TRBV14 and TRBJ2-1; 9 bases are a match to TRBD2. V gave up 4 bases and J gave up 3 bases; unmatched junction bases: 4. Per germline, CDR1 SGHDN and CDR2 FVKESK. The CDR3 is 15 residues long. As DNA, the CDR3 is TGTGCCAGCAGCCGGCGGGAGGGCCTCTACAATGAGCAGTTCTTC. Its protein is CASSRREGLYNEQFF.

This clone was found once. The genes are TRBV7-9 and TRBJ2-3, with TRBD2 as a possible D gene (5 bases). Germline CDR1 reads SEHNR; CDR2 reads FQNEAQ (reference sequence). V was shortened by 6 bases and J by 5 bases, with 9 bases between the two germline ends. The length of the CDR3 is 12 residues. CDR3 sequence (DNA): TGTGCCAGCAGTATGAGGGAAGATACGCAGTATTTT. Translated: CASSMREDTQYF.

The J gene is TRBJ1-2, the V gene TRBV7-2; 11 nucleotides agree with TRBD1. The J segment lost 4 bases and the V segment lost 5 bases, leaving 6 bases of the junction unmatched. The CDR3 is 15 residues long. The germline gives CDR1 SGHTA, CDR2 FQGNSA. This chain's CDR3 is CASSKPGTGGYGYTF. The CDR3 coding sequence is TGTGCCAGCAGCAAACCCGGGACAGGGGGCTATGGCTACACCTTC.

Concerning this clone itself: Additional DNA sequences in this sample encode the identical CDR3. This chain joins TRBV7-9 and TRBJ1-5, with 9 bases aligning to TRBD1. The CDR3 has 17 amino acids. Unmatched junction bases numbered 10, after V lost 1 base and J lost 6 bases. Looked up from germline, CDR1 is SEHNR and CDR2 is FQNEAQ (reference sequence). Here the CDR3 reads CASSLEGRTGVGQPQHF. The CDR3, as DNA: TGTGCCAGCAGCTTAGAGGGTAGGACAGGGGTAGGTCAGCCCCAGCATTTT.

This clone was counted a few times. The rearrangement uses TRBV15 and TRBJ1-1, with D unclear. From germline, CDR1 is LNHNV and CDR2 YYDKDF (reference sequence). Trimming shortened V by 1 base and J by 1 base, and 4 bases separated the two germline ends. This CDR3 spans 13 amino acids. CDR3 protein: CATSRGGNTEAFF. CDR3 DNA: TGTGCCACCAGCAGAGGAGGGAACACTGAAGCTTTCTTT.